This TCR beta chain was found in a study of HIV-infected patients and healthy controls. J gave up 6 bases and V 5 bases, and 6 bases lay outside the gene matches. The CDR3 has 15 amino acids. Germline V gene data show CDR1 as SGHAT and CDR2 as FQNNGV. cDNA was made from around 0.45 ug RNA using alpha and beta constant primers. Separate chain-specific third strand synthesis with multiplexing indices produced the alpha and beta libraries. TCRdb used MiXCR to reprocess the 5' RACE reads, holding one entry per CDR3 protein. The sample comprises roughly 13,000 distinct CDR3 sequences, around 9.9% of which are singletons, and about 6.3% rests with the top ten. This clonotype is judged medium-sized. Whole blood was used without fractionation, so all unsorted peripheral T cells were included. RNA came from approximately 2.5 ml of peripheral blood.

Sequencing input: blood. The receptor was isolated from an adult in good health. The genes are TRBV11-2 and TRBJ2-1; 11 bases align to TRBD2. CDR3 loop: CASSQTGTSGNEQFF. The CDR3 coding sequence is TGTGCCAGCAGCCAAACGGGGACTAGCGGCAATGAGCAGTTCTTC.